Presented here are 21 T cell receptor beta chains from one specimen sequenced in a study of blood T cell repertoires in COVID-19. This table comes from immunoSEQ multiplex PCR, and its TCRdb copy is limited to in-frame clones, with some not included. The sample shows a few hundred thousand clones, roughly 85% of them seen only once. Input material: PBMCs or T cells enriched from blood (not recorded which). These receptors were obtained from a man aged 25 to 40 who had recovered from COVID-19.

This clone was detected once. V is TRBV9 and J is TRBJ2-5; 10 bases line up with TRBD2. Trimming took 2 bases from V and 2 from J; bases not matched to a gene: 3. Germline CDR1 reads SGDLS; CDR2 reads YYNGEE. There are 15 residues in the CDR3. CDR3 sequence reads: CASSVLAGVQETQYF. The CDR3 nucleotides are TGTGCCAGCAGCGTGCTAGCGGGGGTTCAAGAGACCCAGTACTTC.

The V and J genes are TRBV4-1 and TRBJ2-2; 7 nucleotides agree with TRBD2. The CDR3 has 15 amino acids. The junction had 5 bases not matched to a gene; V was cut back by 5 bases and J by 2 bases. Looked up from germline, CDR1 is MGHRA and CDR2 is YSYEKL. CDR3 in amino acids: CASSELADNTGELFF. DNA of the CDR3: TGCGCCAGCAGCGAGCTAGCGGATAACACCGGGGAGCTGTTTTTT.

The genes are TRBV6-2 or TRBV6-3 and TRBJ2-4; D not resolved. Germline CDR1 and CDR2: MNHEY and SVGEGT. This CDR3 is 12 amino acids long. The V end was cut by 4 bases, the J end by 6 bases, with 7 bases between. In DNA form, the CDR3 reads TGTGCCAGCAGTTCCGAGATAAACATTCAGTACTTC. Its protein is CASSSEINIQYF.

The rearrangement joins TRBV10-2 to TRBJ2-7, with a tentative D call TRBD2 (5 bases). Between the trimmed V and J ends, which lost 0 bases and 3 bases, there was a span of 9 bases. Germline V gives CDR1 WSHSY, CDR2 SAAADI. The CDR3 is 14 residues long. The CDR3 protein is CASSESTRGYEQYF. Written as DNA, the CDR3 is TGCGCCAGCAGTGAGTCGACTCGGGGCTACGAGCAGTACTTC.

The chain employs TRBV5-1 and TRBJ2-7; tentative D call: TRBD1 (5 bases). Trimming removed 9 bases at V and 5 bases at J, with 18 bases between. The germline V gene encodes CDR1 SGHRS and CDR2 YFSETQ. There are 13 residues in the CDR3. DNA for the CDR3: TGCGCCACCCGCATAGGGGTTGGCAACGAGCAGTACTTC. It translates to CATRIGVGNEQYF.

V gene TRBV7-3 combines with J gene TRBJ1-1; weak D call: TRBD1 (5 bases). Trimming cost V 5 bases and J 3 bases, with 10 bases left between them. The CDR3 totals 13 residues. CDR1 is SGHTA, CDR2 FQGTGA, per germline. CDR3 nucleotides: TGTGCCAGCAGCCGGGACTCGGACACTGAAGCTTTCTTT. This encodes CASSRDSDTEAFF. Combining the CDR3 with reference TRBV7-3 and TRBJ1-1 gives the whole variable domain GAGVSQTPSNKVTEKGKYVELRCDPISGHTALYWYRQSLGQGPEFLIYFQGTGAADDSGLPNDRFFAVRPEGSVSTLKIQRTERGDSAVYLCASSRDSDTEAFFGQGTRLTVV.

The rearrangement uses TRBV11-2 and TRBJ1-2; a weak D match, TRBD1 (6 bases). This CDR3 region has 15 residues. The ends were cut back, 2 bases at V and 6 bases at J, with 16 bases in the middle. CDR1 SGHAT and CDR2 FQNNGV come from the germline V gene. CDR3 sequence reads: CASSLLRQALDGYTF. The CDR3 region has the DNA TGTGCCAGCAGCTTACTTCGACAGGCCCTTGATGGCTACACCTTC.

V gene TRBV6-1 combines with J gene TRBJ1-4, with a possible D match to TRBD1 (5 bases). Per germline, CDR1 MNHNS and CDR2 SASEGT. Trimming left V 2 bases short and J 8 bases short, with 12 bases between. The length of the CDR3 is 14 residues. CDR3 nucleotide sequence: TGTGCCAGCAGTGAAACCCAGGGCAACGAAAAACTGTTTTTT. Amino acids: CASSETQGNEKLFF.

The genes are TRBV7-8 and TRBJ1-4, with 7 bases fitting TRBD1. CDR3 length: 16 residues. The germline V gene encodes CDR1 SGHVS and CDR2 FQNEAQ. The junction had 10 bases not matched to a gene; V was cut back by 1 base and J by 8 bases. The CDR3 here is CASSLGRAGGGEKLFF. The CDR3 nucleotides read TGTGCCAGCAGCTTAGGGAGGGCAGGGGGTGGAGAAAAACTGTTTTTT.

The CDR3 nucleotides read TGTGCCAGCAGCTTAGCTGCATCGACAGACACTTACGAGCAGTACTTC. Translation gives CASSLAASTDTYEQYF. The chain recombines TRBV7-9 with TRBJ2-7, with TRBD1 as a possible D gene (5 bases). Trimming removed 0 bases at V and 4 bases at J, with 16 bases between. Germline CDR1 SEHNR, CDR2 FQNEAQ (reference sequence). CDR3 size: 16 residues.

The chain carries TRBV11-3 and TRBJ2-1, with 8 bases aligning to TRBD2. CDR1 is SGHNT, CDR2 YENEEA, per germline. This CDR3 region has 15 residues. V lost 0 bases, J lost 4 bases, and 2 bases stayed unmatched. The chain's CDR3 is CASSLESGGYNEQFF. CDR3 coding DNA: TGTGCCAGCAGCTTAGAAAGCGGGGGTTACAATGAGCAGTTCTTC.

The V and J genes are TRBV27 and TRBJ1-5; 7 bases line up with TRBD1. In germline, CDR1 is MNHEY, CDR2 SMNVEV (reference sequence). This CDR3 comprises 14 residues. Losses at the gene ends were 5 bases for V and 4 bases for J; bases not matched to a gene: 5. CDR3 sequence: CASSTRTGNQPQHF. In nucleotides, the CDR3 is TGTGCCAGCAGTACCAGGACAGGTAATCAGCCCCAGCATTTT.

This chain connects TRBV6-4 to TRBJ2-1, with 13 bases aligning to TRBD2. This CDR3 is built from 14 residues. The germline V gene encodes CDR1 MRHNA and CDR2 SNTAGT. The J segment lost 12 bases and the V segment lost 0 bases, leaving 2 bases of the junction unmatched. CDR3 residues: CASSDSGLAGWQFF. In DNA form, the CDR3 reads TGTGCCAGCAGTGACTCGGGACTAGCGGGGTGGCAGTTCTTC.

The chain uses TRBV5-1 and TRBJ1-1; the match to TRBD1 covers 8 bases. The germline CDR1 and CDR2 sequences are SGHRS and YFSETQ. Trimming at V came to 3 bases and at J to 11 bases, leaving 9 bases not matched to a gene. This CDR3 is 13 amino acids long. CDR3 DNA: TGCGCCAGCAGCTGGGGACAGGCCGAAAGGGCTTTCTTT. Residues: CASSWGQAERAFF.

V gene TRBV7-2 combines with J gene TRBJ1-1; D is unresolved. The CDR3 is 15 residues long. V shed 4 bases and J shed 4 bases, with 16 bases lying between them. The germline CDR1 and CDR2 sequences are SGHTA and FQGNSA. CDR3 sequence (DNA): TGTGCCAGCAGCTCCGGTGGAGGGTGGAGCACTGAAGCTTTCTTT. Translated: CASSSGGGWSTEAFF.

This chain links TRBV6-5 with TRBJ1-4, with 9 bases identical to TRBD1. V dropped 7 bases and J dropped 2; count of bases not matched to a gene: 2. Germline values: CDR1 MNHEY, CDR2 SVGAGI. CDR3 length equals 14 residues. The CDR3 sequence: CASTQGATNEKLFF. The CDR3 DNA follows: TGTGCCAGCACACAGGGGGCTACTAATGAAAAACTGTTTTTT.

This rearrangement joins TRBV7-2 to TRBJ1-1; D unclear. Trimming pared 8 bases from V and 2 bases from J, leaving 15 bases between. This CDR3 spans 14 amino acids. Germline assignment: CDR1 SGHTA and CDR2 FQGNSA. CDR3 coding DNA: TGTGCCAGCTTACGCTCGGCGGCTAACACTGAAGCTTTCTTT. It specifies CASLRSAANTEAFF.

This clone came up once. The CDR3 coding sequence is TGTGCCAGCAGCGTAGTTGGGGGGGGCTCAGATACGCAGTATTTT. Encoded protein: CASSVVGGGSDTQYF. The gene calls are TRBV9 and TRBJ2-3, with D tentatively TRBD2 (7 bases). V lost 0 bases and J 4 bases, leaving 12 bases between the germline ends. Germline V lookup: CDR1 SGDLS, CDR2 YYNGEE. The CDR3 consists of 15 residues. Variable domain in full (rest from reference TRBV9 and TRBJ2-3): DSGVTQTPKHLITATGQRVTLRCSPRSGDLSVYWYQQSLDQGLQFLIQYYNGEERAKGNILERFSAQQFPDLHSELNLSSLELGDSALYFCASSVVGGGSDTQYFGPGTRLTVL.

The V gene is TRBV29-1, the J gene TRBJ1-5; weak D call: TRBD1 (5 bases). Germline values: CDR1 SQVTM, CDR2 ANQGSEA. The V and J ends lost 5 bases and 4 bases respectively, with 12 bases between them. The CDR3 spans 13 residues. The CDR3 DNA reads TGCAGCGTTCAGACAGTTCCTAATCAGCCCCAGCATTTT. Its translation: CSVQTVPNQPQHF.

The V call is TRBV9, the J call TRBJ2-7; D unclear. The V end lost 4 bases, the J end lost 9 bases, and 17 bases lay between the germline ends. The CDR3 has 13 residues. Germline CDR1 reads SGDLS; CDR2 reads YYNGEE. In DNA, the CDR3 is TGTGCCAGCAGCCAACTAAGTACGAGTGGGCAGTACTTC. Protein sequence: CASSQLSTSGQYF.

In this sample, this clone turned up a few times. The V call is TRBV29-1, the J call TRBJ2-7; 8 nucleotides match TRBD1. The germline V gene has CDR1 SQVTM and CDR2 ANQGSEA. This CDR3 region has 14 residues. V lost 4 bases, J lost 5 bases, and 10 bases stayed unmatched. DNA for the CDR3: TGCAGCGTTGGGGGGACAGGATCGGGGAACGAGCAGTACTTC. It specifies CSVGGTGSGNEQYF.